The rows below give T cell receptor beta chains drawn from one sample of a study of control samples from healthy donors and cancer patients. Sequencing used immunoSEQ multiplex PCR; TCRdb keeps in-frame clones, though not all of them. The sample records 55,000 to 65,000 clones, roughly 86% being singletons. Input material: PBMCs. The receptors were gathered from a woman aged 55-70 years with lung cancer. CDR3s include the opening cysteine and the closing phenylalanine or tryptophan. D genes are given only for firm matches. Clone size is stated in some rows and not others, as once, few, many or a class when expanded.

.,.,TRBV4-1,TRBJ2-1,TGCGCCAGCAGCCAAGAGTGGTTGAGCTCCTACAATGAGCAGTTCTTC,CASSQEWLSSYNEQFF
once,TRBD2,TRBV7-8,TRBJ2-3,TGTGCCAGCAGCTTAGTGTTAGCGGGGGCGGGTGCAGATACGCAGTATTTT,CASSLVLAGAGADTQYF
.,.,TRBV18,TRBJ2-1,TGTGCCAGCTCACCACAAGGGAACCTTCTCAATGAGCAGTTCTTC,CASSPQGNLLNEQFF
.,.,TRBV10-3,TRBJ1-2,TGTGCCATCAAAGACGGGACGGACTATGGCTACACCTTC,CAIKDGTDYGYTF
.,TRBD1,TRBV2,TRBJ1-1,TGTGCCAGCAGTTACAGGGGGCAAGGGGTGAACACTGAAGCTTTCTTT,CASSYRGQGVNTEAFF
.,.,TRBV7-8,TRBJ2-7,TGTGCCAGCAGCCCCGGGTCGGTGTTAGGGGGGGGCTACGAGCAGTACTTC,CASSPGSVLGGGYEQYF
.,.,TRBV14,TRBJ1-6,TGTGCCAGCAGCCAAGTCTACGGGGATTCACCCCTCCACTTT,CASSQVYGDSPLHF
.,.,TRBV2,TRBJ1-5,TGTGCCAGCAGTGAAGGGAGCCCGGGACAGCCCCAGCATTTT,CASSEGSPGQPQHF
.,.,TRBV27,TRBJ2-5,TGTGCCAGCAGTTCAAACAGGGAGGGAGAGACCCAGTACTTC,CASSSNREGETQYF
.,TRBD2,TRBV3-1/TRBV3-2,TRBJ2-3,TGTGCCAGCAGCCAAGTGGCTAGCGGGGGGCTCCGCACAGATACGCAGTATTTT,CASSQVASGGLRTDTQYF
.,.,TRBV28,TRBJ1-2,TGTGCCAGCAGTTTGGGGGCAGGTCTCGGCCTGCGTGGCTACACCTTC,CASSLGAGLGLRGYTF
.,TRBD2,TRBV2,TRBJ2-2,TGTGCCAGCAGTGATCGCGGGGGGATCGCCGGGGAGCTGTTTTTT,CASSDRGGIAGELFF
once,TRBD1,TRBV27,TRBJ1-2,TGTGCCAGCAGTTTAGAGGGGGCACGAGGCTACACCTTC,CASSLEGARGYTF
.,TRBD1,TRBV2,TRBJ2-3,TGTGCCAGCAGTAGGGACAGGGAACCAGATACGCAGTATTTT,CASSRDREPDTQYF
.,.,TRBV5-5,TRBJ2-7,TGTGCCAGCAGCTTGTCGGCTAGCGATGGCTACGAGCAGTACTTC,CASSLSASDGYEQYF
.,.,TRBV19,TRBJ1-1,TGTGCCAGTAGTATGGCCGCAGACTACGCCACTGAAGCTTTCTTT,CASSMAADYATEAFF
.,.,TRBV15,TRBJ1-5,TGTGCCACCAGCAGAGATACCGGGGCGTGGGATCAGCCCCAGCATTTT,CATSRDTGAWDQPQHF
.,TRBD2,TRBV2,TRBJ2-3,TGTGCCAGCGCTTCGCGGGGGGGGAGCACAGATACGCAGTATTTT,CASASRGGSTDTQYF
.,.,TRBV23-1,TRBJ1-1,TGCGCCAGCAGTCCTCGGGCCCTTGAAGCTTTCTTT,CASSPRALEAFF
.,.,TRBV2,TRBJ2-7,TGTGCCAGCAGCTCCGGGACTCTGACCGCCTACGAGCAGTACTTC,CASSSGTLTAYEQYF
.,TRBD1,TRBV5-4,TRBJ2-7,TGTGCCAGCAGCTTGGATCCCGGACAGGGGGCATACGAGCAGTACTTC,CASSLDPGQGAYEQYF
.,.,TRBV3-1/TRBV3-2,TRBJ2-5,TGTGCCAGCGGGTCCTGGGTTCAACGGCCGGGGACCCAGTACTTC,CASGSWVQRPGTQYF
.,.,TRBV12-3/TRBV12-4,TRBJ1-2,TGTGCCAGCAGTTTAGGCCACAGTGGCTACACCTTC,CASSLGHSGYTF
few,TRBD1,TRBV2,TRBJ1-5,TGTGCCAGCAGTGCCGACAGGGACAATCAGCCCCAGCATTTT,CASSADRDNQPQHF
few,TRBD1,TRBV5-4,TRBJ1-1,TGTGCCAGCAGCGCTCCTGGACAGGAGTACACTGAAGCTTTCTTT,CASSAPGQEYTEAFF
.,TRBD2,TRBV19,TRBJ2-1,TGTGCCAGTAGATCTTGGCTAGCGGATTACAATGAGCAGTTCTTC,CASRSWLADYNEQFF
.,TRBD1,TRBV7-3,TRBJ1-1,TGTGCCAGCAGCATCACAGGGGTCACTGAAGCTTTCTTT,CASSITGVTEAFF